The next 19 T cell receptor beta chains were all read from a single sample in a study of cytomegalovirus exposure and HLA in healthy donors (dated by TCRdb to the late 2010s). To prepare the library, the immunoSEQ multiplex PCR assay was applied. For the multiplex PCR, a mixture combining 60 forward primers for TCR Vbeta segments and 13 reverse primers for TCR Jbeta segments was used. Entries here come from immuneACCESS through TCRdb and include only in-frame sequences with V and J called. Some clones fail to appear in such tables; in the studies checked, an unresolved V gene covers under half of the shortfall, and the cause of the remainder is unknown. Counted in this sample were hundreds of thousands of clones; 72% of them appeared once. Over 2% of the sample is in the top ten clones. The sequencing input was PBMCs. Receptors originate from a female donor in good health and CMV-seronegative.

The chain has TRBV6-4 and TRBJ2-1; 8 bases align to TRBD1. There are 15 residues in the CDR3. The ends lost 7 bases at V and 4 bases at J; junction bases unmatched: 9. Germline V CDR1 and CDR2: MRHNA, SNTAGT. CDR3 nucleotides: TGTGCCAGCACATCAAGGGACAGGTTATACAATGAGCAGTTCTTC. It is translated as CASTSRDRLYNEQFF.

This rearrangement joins TRBV5-1 to TRBJ2-3; D call uncertain. Trimming removed 4 bases from V and 2 bases from J, with 11 bases in between. This CDR3 contains 14 residues. From germline, CDR1 is SGHRS and CDR2 YFSETQ. The chain's CDR3 is CASSPLSDTDTQYF. The DNA of the CDR3 is TGCGCCAGCAGCCCCTTATCAGACACAGATACGCAGTATTTT.

CDR3 in DNA: TGTGCCATCGACAAATTGACACTCTCCTACGAGCAGTACTTC. This sequence encodes CAIDKLTLSYEQYF. The V and J genes are TRBV25-1 and TRBJ2-7; unclear D gene. V dropped 10 bases and J dropped 0 bases, with 16 bases sitting between them. The CDR3 loop spans 14 amino acids. Germline CDR1 is MGHDK and CDR2 is SYGVNS.

The genes are TRBV7-8 and TRBJ2-7, with a tentative D call TRBD1 (6 bases). The length of the CDR3 is 15 residues. Germline V gene sequence: CDR1 SGHVS, CDR2 FQNEAQ. Deletions cut 5 bases from V and 6 bases from J, with 20 bases between. CDR3 bases: TGTGCCAGCAGCCGGACAGTCCTTTTTCTAGGCGAGCAGTACTTC. Its protein product is CASSRTVLFLGEQYF.

The chain employs TRBV6-1 and TRBJ1-5; D might be TRBD1 (5 bases). CDR3 size: 15 residues. V was cut by 7 bases and J by 5 bases, with 18 bases left in between. Germline V gene lookup returns CDR1 MNHNS and CDR2 SASEGT. Here the CDR3 reads CASKPGTAGDQPQHF. CDR3 nucleotides: TGTGCCAGCAAGCCCGGGACGGCGGGGGATCAGCCCCAGCATTTT.

This clone was seen a few times. This sequence joins TRBV5-1 and TRBJ2-1; D may be TRBD1 (5 bases). This CDR3 has 13 residues. V lost 0 bases to trimming and J lost 8 bases, with 9 bases between them. Germline V gene data show CDR1 as SGHRS and CDR2 as YFSETQ. CDR3 sequence (DNA): TGCGCCAGCAGCTTGGAGGGGTTGTATGAGCAGTTCTTC. This sequence encodes CASSLEGLYEQFF.

The chain carries TRBV30 and TRBJ2-1, with TRBD2 matching over 11 bases. The CDR3 has 15 amino acids. V shed 5 bases and J 5 bases; nucleotides not matched to a gene: 8. Germline values: CDR1 GTSNPN, CDR2 SVGIG (reference sequence). The chain's CDR3 is CAWGLAGGLNNEQFF. CDR3 in DNA: TGTGCCTGGGGCTTAGCGGGAGGGCTTAACAATGAGCAGTTCTTC. Full variable domain (outside the CDR3, taken from reference TRBV30 and TRBJ2-1): SQTIHQWPATLVQPVGSPLSLECTVEGTSNPNLYWYRQAAGRGLQLLFYSVGIGQISSEVPQNLSASRPQDRQFILSSKKLLLSDSGFYLCAWGLAGGLNNEQFFGPGTRLTVL.

The V call is TRBV5-1, the J call TRBJ2-1; possible D gene TRBD1, 7 bases. This CDR3 is 15 amino acids long. CDR1 is SGHRS and CDR2 is YFSETQ in the germline V gene. The V and J ends lost 3 bases and 0 bases respectively, with 10 bases between them. This CDR3 reads CASSWQGGSYNEQFF. In DNA, the CDR3 is TGCGCCAGCAGCTGGCAGGGGGGCTCCTACAATGAGCAGTTCTTC.

This clone showed up just a few times. J is TRBJ2-7 and V is TRBV19; D perhaps matches TRBD1 (5 bases). This CDR3 spans 14 amino acids. Trimming removed 8 bases from V and 5 bases from J, with 19 bases in between. The germline gives CDR1 LNHDA, CDR2 SQIVND (reference sequence). The chain's CDR3 is CASEKRQGLDEQYF. The CDR3 DNA follows: TGTGCCAGTGAAAAAAGGCAGGGCTTGGACGAGCAGTACTTC.

The chain couples TRBV19 to TRBJ2-1; the match to TRBD2 covers 10 bases. The germline CDR1 and CDR2 sequences are LNHDA and SQIVND (reference sequence). V dropped 3 bases and J dropped 7; count of bases not matched to a gene: 6. The CDR3 is made up of 15 amino acids. Written as DNA, the CDR3 is TGTGCCAGTAGTATCCAAGCGGGAGGGCCGAATGAGCAGTTCTTC. It is translated as CASSIQAGGPNEQFF.

The V and J genes are TRBV30 and TRBJ1-2, with 11 bases lining up with TRBD1. CDR3 length: 13 residues. Trimming cost V 5 bases and J 2 bases; bases outside gene matches: 1. Germline V gene lookup returns CDR1 GTSNPN and CDR2 SVGIG (reference sequence). For the CDR3, the DNA is TGTGCCTGGGGGACAGGGGGGAACTATGGCTACACCTTC. Its protein product is CAWGTGGNYGYTF.

This clone has more than one count but fewer than ten. The chain recombines TRBV5-1 with TRBJ1-2, with TRBD1 identical over 8 bases. J was trimmed by 11 bases and V by 0 bases; bases with no gene match: 3. This CDR3 comprises 12 residues. Germline CDR1 and CDR2: SGHRS and YFSETQ. In DNA form, the CDR3 reads TGCGCCAGCAGCTTGGAGGACAGGGAGTACACCTTC. It codes for CASSLEDREYTF.

The CDR3 region is CASSREFSTDTQYF. CDR3 DNA: TGTGCCAGCTCTCGAGAGTTTAGCACAGATACGCAGTATTTT. J is TRBJ2-3 and V is TRBV6-1; D is unresolved. Germline values: CDR1 MNHNS, CDR2 SASEGT. The CDR3 extends over 14 amino acids. The germline V and J ends were trimmed by 8 bases and 0 bases, with 12 bases remaining between them.

The chain uses TRBV4-1 and TRBJ2-5; 7 nucleotides match TRBD2. The V and J ends lost 0 bases and 2 bases, in that order; junction bases with no gene match: 9. The CDR3 is 17 residues long. Germline CDR1 and CDR2: MGHRA and YSYEKL. The CDR3 loop reads CASSQEPSSGEQETQYF. Written as DNA, the CDR3 is TGCGCCAGCAGCCAAGAGCCGTCTAGCGGAGAACAAGAGACCCAGTACTTC.

J is TRBJ2-5 and V is TRBV6-5, with a tentative D call TRBD1 (6 bases). The end of the DNA is better explained by TRBJ2-7, so the J call may be wrong. The CDR3 runs to 14 residues. Germline V CDR1 and CDR2: MNHEY, SVGAGI. The CDR3 coding sequence is TGTGCCAGCATGGGGACACAGAGCTCCTACGAGCAGTACTTC. This encodes CASMGTQSSYEQYF.

This clone was counted between two and nine times. This chain uses TRBV6-1 with TRBJ2-7; 12 nucleotides match TRBD2. This CDR3 is built from 18 residues. The trim removed 4 bases at V and 6 bases at J, leaving 16 bases unmatched. Germline loops: CDR1 MNHNS, CDR2 SASEGT. CDR3 coding DNA: TGTGCCAGCAGTGGCCTGCTAGCGGGAGGGCCCAAATGGGGCGAGCAGTACTTC. Its translation is CASSGLLAGGPKWGEQYF.

This clone occurred a few times. CDR3 in DNA: TGTGCCAGCAGCTTAAATGTGCTCAGCTATGGCTACACCTTC. It codes for CASSLNVLSYGYTF. The chain recombines TRBV11-3 with TRBJ1-2; D is undetermined. Germline-derived CDR1 and CDR2 are SGHNT and YENEEA. V shed 2 bases and J shed 4 bases, with 11 bases lying between them. The CDR3 covers 14 residues.

The chain links TRBV5-1 to TRBJ2-1; 7 nucleotides line up with TRBD2. Germline lookup yields CDR1 SGHRS and CDR2 YFSETQ. The trim removed 4 bases at V and 10 bases at J, leaving 5 bases unmatched. The CDR3 has 12 residues. Here the CDR3 reads CASSPTSLEQFF. The CDR3 bases are TGCGCCAGCAGCCCGACTAGCTTGGAGCAGTTCTTC.

This chain uses TRBV15 with TRBJ2-7; 7 bases are shared with TRBD2. The trim removed 0 bases at V and 5 bases at J, leaving 1 base unmatched. This CDR3 is 13 amino acids long. In germline, CDR1 is LNHNV, CDR2 YYDKDF (reference sequence). The DNA for the CDR3 is TGTGCCACCAGCAGAGATGGGAGGGACGAGCAGTACTTC. It yields the protein CATSRDGRDEQYF.